This entry concerns a single TCR beta chain. Clones were read by immunoSEQ multiplex PCR, and TCRdb kept only the in-frame ones, dropping some. The sample has more than 95,000 clones, around 90% seen once. This entry is derived from a study of OX40 agonist ivuxolimab in advanced cancers. Trimming took 2 bases from V and 2 from J, leaving 8 bases between them. Germline CDR1 MGHRA, CDR2 YSYEKL. The length of the CDR3 is 14 residues. Sequencing used CD4+ or CD8+ T cells sorted from blood, obtained in a trial of the OX40 agonist ivuxolimab. This chain uses TRBV4-1 with TRBJ2-3; the D is unclear. This receptor was identified in an adult with an advanced solid tumor such as melanoma, head and neck, liver or kidney cancer. CDR3 bases: TGCGCCAGCAGCCAAAACTCATACACAGATACGCAGTATTTT. Protein sequence: CASSQNSYTDTQYF.